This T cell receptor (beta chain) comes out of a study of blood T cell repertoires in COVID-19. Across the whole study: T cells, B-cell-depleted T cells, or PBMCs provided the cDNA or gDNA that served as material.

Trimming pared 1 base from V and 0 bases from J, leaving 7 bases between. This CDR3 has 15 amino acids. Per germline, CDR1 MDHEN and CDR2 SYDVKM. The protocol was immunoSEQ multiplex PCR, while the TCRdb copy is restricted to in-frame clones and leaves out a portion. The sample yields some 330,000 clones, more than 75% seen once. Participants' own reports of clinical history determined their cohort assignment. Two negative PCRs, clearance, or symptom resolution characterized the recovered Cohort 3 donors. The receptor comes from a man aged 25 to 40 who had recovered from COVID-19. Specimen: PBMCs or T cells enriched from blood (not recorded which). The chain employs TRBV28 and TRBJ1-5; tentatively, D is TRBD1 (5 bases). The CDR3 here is CASSLLRGSNQPQHF. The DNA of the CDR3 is TGTGCCAGCAGTTTATTAAGGGGTAGCAATCAGCCCCAGCATTTT. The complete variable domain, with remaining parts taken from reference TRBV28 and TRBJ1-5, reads DVKVTQSSRYLVKRTGEKVFLECVQDMDHENMFWYRQDPGLGLRLIYFSYDVKMKEKGDIPEGYSVSREKKERFSLILESASTNQTSMYLCASSLLRGSNQPQHFGDGTRLSIL.